This T cell receptor beta chain was captured by sequencing in a study of shared T cell receptors in the human thymus (dated by TCRdb to about 2021). Broadly, across the study: The study investigated the way shared, self-reactive T-cell receptor alpha chains are produced in the human thymus.

This clone has only one observation. What this receptor recognizes is not known. Nothing much larger sits one base from this clone, and base qualities are not available. Libraries were made using the immunoSEQ multiplex PCR assay. Not all clones reach the TCRdb copy of this immuneACCESS table, which keeps in-frame sequences only. Checked studies attribute under half of the gap to unresolved V genes and leave the rest unexplained. The sample records a few hundred thousand clones, around 95% of which are singletons. The ten largest account for approximately 0.02% of the sample. The CDR3 spans 18 residues, from the cysteine through the phenylalanine. The retained sequence is limited to the CDR3, 54 bases, with the frame set at the first base.

The sequenced material came from thymocytes. The chain is encoded by TRBV21-1 joined to TRBJ1-3. TRBV21-1 is a listed pseudogene. The sequence came from a human donor. The CDR3 loop reads CASSKGIRREDSGNTIYF. In nucleotide form, the sequence is TGTGCCAGCAGCAAAGGGATAAGGAGGGAAGACTCTGGAAACACCATATATTTT.